This T cell receptor beta chain came from a study of T cell responses to AZD1222 COVID-19 vaccine. Study observations and caveats: Epitopes outside B.1.351 and B.1.1.7 mutated regions reportedly drew nearly half of spike TCRs.

With respect to this clone: The antigen is undetermined.

TCRdb keeps only in-frame clones here, not all; method: immunoSEQ multiplex PCR. There are more than 85,000 clones in the sample; about 86% occur only once, and roughly 3% lies in the top ten. The clonotype comes from an adult in good health. Sequenced here: peripheral blood, sampled on day 0 of AZD1222 vaccination.

CDR3 sequence (DNA): TGTGCCAGTCGAGGGCAGGGTGGTGATCAGCCCCAGCATTTT. Residues: CASRGQGGDQPQHF. The chain carries TRBV19 and TRBJ1-5; D possibly corresponds to TRBD1 (5 bases). V was shortened by 8 bases and J by 5 bases, with 16 bases between the two germline ends. Germline loops: CDR1 LNHDA, CDR2 SQIVND (reference sequence). This CDR3 is 14 amino acids long.